A selection of T cell receptor beta chains follows, all from one sample in a study of blood T cell repertoires in COVID-19. Measured with immunoSEQ multiplex PCR; TCRdb has only the in-frame clones, and not every one. The table has more than 350,000 clones, roughly 90% seen once. The material sequenced was peripheral blood. The source is a young woman with COVID-19, enrolled during active disease. The conserved cysteine and the conserved F or W are not part of the CDR3 here. Fields, in order: V gene, J gene, CDR3 protein.

TRBV9	TRBJ1-2	ASSPNRGGYT
TRBV5-4	TRBJ1-1	ASSGQRGMNTEAF
TRBV6-2/TRBV6-3	TRBJ2-2	ASSYPVMNTGELF
TRBV12-3/TRBV12-4	TRBJ2-5	ASGGTSRETQY
TRBV11-2	TRBJ1-2	ASRPLRSRGGGNYGYT
TRBV7-8	TRBJ2-5	ASSFSPGQGSQETQY
TRBV27	TRBJ2-7	ASSLRAEHYEQY
TRBV10-3	TRBJ2-3	AISEHSGGAVCADTQY
TRBV6-6	TRBJ2-5	ASLETSGTTETQY
TRBV3-1/TRBV3-2	TRBJ2-7	ASSRPPGLDASYEQY
TRBV10-3	TRBJ2-1	AISGEGSSYNEQF
TRBV18	TRBJ2-1	ASSIAGEGRNEQF
TRBV6-2/TRBV6-3	TRBJ1-1	ASSYRGYTEAF
TRBV27	TRBJ2-1	ASSLGQLNEQF
TRBV7-6	TRBJ1-2	ASSTGQGNYGYT
TRBV11-3	TRBJ1-1	ASSLWEGMNTEAF
TRBV10-1	TRBJ2-3	ASSESDFYTDTQY
TRBV5-1	TRBJ2-3	ASSQRTGRTDTQY
TRBV18	TRBJ2-1	ASSRILSRAEDNEQF
TRBV28	TRBJ2-7	ASSPSWENEQY
TRBV5-1	TRBJ2-2	ASSLDRGRSRTGELF
TRBV27	TRBJ1-2	ASSLRAQGGAYGYT
TRBV18	TRBJ1-1	ASSPLAPDPRSNTEAF
TRBV30	TRBJ2-1	AWSVFDVQREGLAYNEQF
TRBV10-3	TRBJ2-1	AISESLAGGREQF
TRBV5-4	TRBJ1-2	ASSSRAQADGYT
TRBV29-1	TRBJ2-1	SAGTGGWSSYNEQF
TRBV7-8	TRBJ2-5	ASSLVRSQGRSQETQY
TRBV6-2/TRBV6-3	TRBJ1-5	ASSSWTGALSSNQPQH
TRBV19	TRBJ2-3	ASSPRTGNTDTQY
TRBV4-2	TRBJ2-1	ASSLTRDSVTYNEQF
TRBV5-4	TRBJ2-6	ASSLLVRTGSGANVLT
TRBV7-9	TRBJ1-4	ASSYRGRGSFNEKLF
TRBV6-5	TRBJ2-2	ASSYRGEFTGELF
TRBV28	TRBJ1-6	ASSLDRGAALGSPLH
TRBV5-4	TRBJ2-3	ASQAGTSGITDTQY
TRBV30	TRBJ1-2	AWREWTGGNGYT
TRBV5-1	TRBJ2-6	ASSEVSGANVLT
TRBV5-6	TRBJ1-5	ASSSTGSNQPQH
TRBV12-3/TRBV12-4	TRBJ2-1	ASSLGGVNEQF